These T cell receptor beta chains were read from a single sample in a study of cytomegalovirus exposure and HLA in healthy donors. TCRdb keeps only in-frame clones here, not all; method: immunoSEQ multiplex PCR. The repertoire holds approximately 110,000 clones, over 60% seen once, with about 2% in the top ten. The sample comprised PBMCs. Receptors were obtained from a man aged 50-59 years in good health and CMV-seronegative. Both conserved end residues are part of each CDR3. The D gene is left open where the match is weak. Expanded clones get a size class; other rows say once, few or many, or leave the size out.

>TRBJ2-5|-|TRBD1|TRBV19
TGTGCCAGTAGTCGGGACAGGGATAAAGAGACCCAGTACTTC
CASSRDRDKETQYF
>TRBJ2-5|-|TRBD2|TRBV5-6
TGTGCCAGCAGCTTCGGGGAGGGGGAGACCCAGTACTTC
CASSFGEGETQYF
>TRBJ1-2|-|-|TRBV12-5
TGTGCTAGTGCTTCCGGACGGTGGAGGAGATATTATGGCTACACCTTC
CASASGRWRRYYGYTF
>TRBJ1-3|-|TRBD1|TRBV9
TGTGCCAGCAGCGTTACAGGGGACGCGGGATACACCATATATTTT
CASSVTGDAGYTIYF
>TRBJ2-3|-|TRBD2|TRBV5-1
TGCGCCAGCAGCTTGGATGGGGGGGTGGCTGATACGCAGTATTTT
CASSLDGGVADTQYF
>TRBJ1-2|-|TRBD1|TRBV14
TGTGCCAGCAGCCCTGGGACAGGGCACTATGGCTACACCTTC
CASSPGTGHYGYTF
>TRBJ2-1|few|-|TRBV2
TGTGCCAGCAGCGAGGAGGCGGGGTGGGATGAGCAGTTCTTC
CASSEEAGWDEQFF
>TRBJ1-1|-|-|TRBV5-1
TGCGCCAGCAGCTTTTTAGGTCAGGGCCACACTGAAGCTTTCTTT
CASSFLGQGHTEAFF
>TRBJ1-1|-|-|TRBV5-6
TGTGCCAGCAGCTTGCGGGGACTTTTTACTGAAGCTTTCTTT
CASSLRGLFTEAFF
>TRBJ2-3|-|TRBD2|TRBV2
TGTGCCAGCAAATACACTAGCGGGGGGAAGCGGGGCACAGATACGCAGTATTTT
CASKYTSGGKRGTDTQYF
>TRBJ1-1|-|-|TRBV5-4
TGTGCCAGCAGCCCCCCTGCGGGCAAGAACACTGAAGCTTTCTTT
CASSPPAGKNTEAFF
>TRBJ2-5|-|TRBD1|TRBV15
TGTGCCACCAGCAGAGTGGCAGGGGGTGAGGAAGAGACCCAGTACTTC
CATSRVAGGEEETQYF
>TRBJ2-3|once|TRBD1|TRBV6-1
TGTGCCAGCACCGGGACAGGGACCCCAGATACGCAGTATTTT
CASTGTGTPDTQYF
>TRBJ1-2|once|-|TRBV28
TGTGCCAGCAAGGGGAATACGTTTAACTATGGCTACACCTTC
CASKGNTFNYGYTF
>TRBJ1-2|-|-|TRBV5-6
TGTGCCAGCAGATCGGACGCCGGGAACGGCTACACCTTC
CASRSDAGNGYTF
>TRBJ1-2|-|TRBD1|TRBV28
TGTGCCAGCAGTTCGGCAGGGGGGTCTAACTATGGCTACACCTTC
CASSSAGGSNYGYTF
>TRBJ2-7|-|-|TRBV2
TGTGCCAGCACCGACAGCTCCTACGAGCAGTACTTC
CASTDSSYEQYF
>TRBJ1-1|-|TRBD1|TRBV10-3
TGTGCCATCAGGGAACAGGGGGCGGAGGGAAACACTGAAGCTTTCTTT
CAIREQGAEGNTEAFF
>TRBJ2-5|-|TRBD2|TRBV7-9
TGTGCCAGCAGCCCCGCGGGGGGCTCGGTCCAGTACTTC
CASSPAGGSVQYF
>TRBJ2-5|-|-|TRBV2
TGTGCCGCGAGTCCGAGGGAGCAAGAGACCCAGTACTTC
CAASPREQETQYF
>TRBJ1-2|-|TRBD1|TRBV10-2
TGCGCCAGCACGCAGGGGGCCCTTGATTCTGGCTACACCTTC
CASTQGALDSGYTF
>TRBJ1-2|-|-|TRBV29-1
TGCAGCGTTGAAGGTGGAGGCTATGGCTACACCTTC
CSVEGGGYGYTF
>TRBJ1-1|few|TRBD1|TRBV5-4
TGTGCCAGCACGGACAGGGGAATGAACACTGAAGCTTTCTTT
CASTDRGMNTEAFF
>TRBJ2-5|few|-|TRBV4-1
TGCGCCAGCAGCCCCTTTTGGGCGTCGGGATGGACCCAGTACTTC
CASSPFWASGWTQYF
>TRBJ1-6|-|-|TRBV7-3
TGTGCCAGCAGCTTAAGTATGAATTCACCCCTCCACTTT
CASSLSMNSPLHF
>TRBJ2-2|-|TRBD1|TRBV7-9
TGTGCCAGCAGCTTAGCAGGACAGGCGAACACCGGGGAGCTGTTTTTT
CASSLAGQANTGELFF
>TRBJ2-3|-|TRBD2|TRBV4-2
TGTGCCAGCAGCCAAGATCTGGAGGGGCGGGGGGGCTATACGCAGTATTTT
CASSQDLEGRGGYTQYF
>TRBJ1-1|-|-|TRBV5-5
TGTGCCAGCAGCTTTTCGGGGGGCGGGGGCACTGAAGCTTTCTTT
CASSFSGGGGTEAFF
>TRBJ2-1|-|-|TRBV14
TGTGCCAGCAGCCGGGGGCAGGTGACCTACAATGAGCAGTTCTTC
CASSRGQVTYNEQFF
>TRBJ2-2|-|TRBD1|TRBV19
TGTGCCAGTAGTATCAATCTACCGGGACAGGGGGATACGGACACCGGGGAGCTGTTTTTT
CASSINLPGQGDTDTGELFF
>TRBJ1-1|-|TRBD1|TRBV27
TGTGCCAGCAGTCCGCGGGACAGGGACACTGAAGCTTTCTTT
CASSPRDRDTEAFF